This T cell receptor beta chain came from a study of blood T cell repertoires in COVID-19. Here immunoSEQ multiplex PCR was the method, and the copy in TCRdb shows in-frame clones only, minus some. In the table there are 55,000 to 80,000 clones, 70% to 90% of which are singletons. The sequencing input was peripheral blood. The sequence was obtained from a human donor in a cohort sampled during active COVID-19.

CDR3 DNA: TGTGCCAGCAGCTTGGGGACTAGTATATCCAATGAGCAGTTCTTC. Translated: CASSLGTSISNEQFF. This sequence joins TRBV5-8 and TRBJ2-1, with 7 nucleotides matching TRBD2. Germline values: CDR1 SGHTS, CDR2 YDEGEE. This CDR3 comprises 15 residues. V was pared by 0 bases and J by 6 bases, with 6 bases of the junction left unmatched.